The 22 T cell receptor beta chains reported below all come from one sample, sequenced in a study of preoperative IRX-2 immunotherapy in early breast cancer. This sample's treatment: preoperative locoregional IRX-2 cytokine immunotherapy. Here immunoSEQ multiplex PCR was the method, and the copy in TCRdb shows in-frame clones only, minus some. There are fewer than 30,000 clones in the sample; nearly 90% occur only once, and around 8.9% lies in the top ten. This specimen was taken from a patient treated with IRX-2 immunotherapy. Receptor source: a human donor with breast cancer.

The J gene is TRBJ2-3, the V gene TRBV9; D is undetermined. Trimming cost V 0 bases and J 0 bases, with 14 bases left between them. The germline CDR1 and CDR2 sequences are SGDLS and YYNGEE. The CDR3 extends over 17 amino acids. The CDR3 DNA reads as TGTGCCAGCAGCGTAGTCCCCGGATCTCCTAGCACAGATACGCAGTATTTT. Residues: CASSVVPGSPSTDTQYF.

The V and J genes are TRBV18 and TRBJ1-1; possible D gene TRBD1, 6 bases. CDR1 is KGHSH, CDR2 LQKENI, per germline. The CDR3 extends over 18 amino acids. The V and J ends lost 4 bases and 0 bases respectively, with 21 bases between them. The CDR3 DNA reads TGTGCCAGCTCACAGATCGAGGGGGGGGGAAGCATGAACACTGAAGCTTTCTTT. It encodes CASSQIEGGGSMNTEAFF.

The rearrangement links TRBV28 to TRBJ2-7; 7 nucleotides match TRBD2. Germline CDR1 reads MDHEN; CDR2 reads SYDVKM. This CDR3 has 15 amino acids. V lost 3 bases and J lost 4; bases outside the gene matches: 9. Here the CDR3 reads CASSFTGEGPYEQYF. The CDR3 nucleotides read TGTGCCAGCAGTTTCACGGGGGAGGGCCCATACGAGCAGTACTTC.

On this clone itself: Other DNA sequences in the sample encode the same CDR3. The CDR3 nucleotides read TGTGCCAGCAGTTACTCCAGGGGCGGGTACGAGCAGTACTTC. This codes for CASSYSRGGYEQYF. The chain employs TRBV6-6 and TRBJ2-7; the D gene is possibly TRBD1 (6 bases). The germline V gene has CDR1 MNHNY and CDR2 SVGAGI (reference sequence). CDR3 length: 14 residues. V lost 0 bases and J lost 4, with 10 bases in between.

This clone occurred a few times. The V and J genes are TRBV7-2 and TRBJ1-6; D unresolved. Germline V gives CDR1 SGHTA, CDR2 FQGNSA. Trimming took 2 bases from V and 7 from J, leaving 9 bases between them. There are 14 residues in the CDR3. The CDR3 DNA reads TGTGCCAGCAGCTTAACCAGCTTCAATTCACCCCTCCACTTT. Translated: CASSLTSFNSPLHF.

V and J are TRBV14 and TRBJ1-1, with a weak D call TRBD1 (5 bases). Deletions cut 1 base from V and 3 bases from J, with 12 bases between. Germline lookup yields CDR1 SGHDN and CDR2 FVKESK. The CDR3 sequence is 15 residues long. CDR3 sequence (DNA): TGTGCCAGCAGCCAAGGGGCAGGGATTTACACTGAAGCTTTCTTT. Amino acids: CASSQGAGIYTEAFF.

The chain employs TRBV5-6 and TRBJ2-1, with TRBD1 identical over 9 bases. This CDR3 is 14 amino acids long. Germline CDR1 and CDR2: SGHDT and YYEEEE. V shed 5 bases, J shed 6 bases, and the junction held 6 bases outside the gene matches. CDR3 bases: TGTGCCAGCAGTCCCGGGACAGGGATCAATGAGCAGTTCTTC. It translates to CASSPGTGINEQFF.

V is TRBV6-4 and J is TRBJ2-1; D ambiguous. The CDR3 has 13 amino acids. Germline CDR1 is MRHNA and CDR2 is SNTAGT. Trimming pared 2 bases from V and 4 bases from J, leaving 6 bases between. CDR3 DNA: TGTGCCAGCAGTGACGGCGCTTACAATGAGCAGTTCTTC. Amino acids: CASSDGAYNEQFF.

The chain uses TRBV9 and TRBJ2-1, with D possibly matching TRBD2 (5 bases). The CDR3 covers 15 residues. CDR1 SGDLS and CDR2 YYNGEE come from the germline V gene. Trimming cost V 4 bases and J 0 bases, with 11 bases left between them. The CDR3 sequence is CASSNGVSSYNEQFF. CDR3 coding DNA: TGTGCCAGCAGCAACGGGGTTAGCTCCTACAATGAGCAGTTCTTC.

In this sample, this clone turned up once. The V gene is TRBV11-2, the J gene TRBJ2-5; no definite D call. The DNA end is more similar to TRBJ2-7, so the J call may be wrong. CDR1 is SGHAT, CDR2 FQNNGV, per germline. CDR3 length equals 12 residues. The CDR3 reads CASSPRVYEQYF. CDR3 coding DNA: TGTGCCAGCAGCCCCCGGGTTTACGAGCAGTACTTC.

The V gene is TRBV10-1, the J gene TRBJ2-5; no clear D gene. The CDR3 runs 14 residues. Looked up from germline, CDR1 is WNHNN and CDR2 is SYGVQD (reference sequence). With 0 bases removed from V and 0 bases from J, the gap between germline ends came to 5 bases. The CDR3 sequence: CASSESVHQETQYF. The DNA for the CDR3 is TGCGCCAGCAGTGAGTCGGTCCACCAAGAGACCCAGTACTTC.

The genes are TRBV15 and TRBJ2-2, with 9 positions matching TRBD2. J gave up 3 bases and V 0 bases, and 2 bases lay outside the gene matches. This CDR3 is 16 amino acids long. The germline V gene has CDR1 LNHNV and CDR2 YYDKDF (reference sequence). DNA of the CDR3: TGTGCCACCAGCAGAGACCTAGCGGGATACACCGGGGAGCTGTTTTTT. Translated: CATSRDLAGYTGELFF. Using reference TRBV15 and TRBJ2-2 for the parts outside the CDR3, the full variable domain is DAMVIQNPRYQVTQFGKPVTLSCSQTLNHNVMYWYQQKSSQAPKLLFHYYDKDFNNEADTPDNFQSRRPNTSFCFLDIRSPGLGDTAMYLCATSRDLAGYTGELFFGEGSRLTVL.

The rearrangement uses TRBV5-1 and TRBJ2-3; 8 nucleotides align to TRBD1. CDR1 is SGHRS and CDR2 is YFSETQ in the germline V gene. The CDR3 contains 14 residues. V was clipped by 4 bases and J by 4 bases; unmatched bases: 5. The CDR3 loop reads CASSTRTGPDTQYF. Written as DNA, the CDR3 is TGCGCCAGCAGCACGCGGACAGGGCCAGATACGCAGTATTTT.

The chain carries TRBV27 and TRBJ1-2, with a weak D call TRBD1 (5 bases). The CDR3 extends over 13 amino acids. V lost 4 bases and J lost 2, with 8 bases in between. CDR1 and CDR2 (germline): MNHEY, SMNVEV (reference sequence). CDR3 region: CASSSWDNYGYTF. DNA of the CDR3: TGTGCCAGCAGTTCATGGGACAACTATGGCTACACCTTC.

This chain joins TRBV7-2 and TRBJ1-2; 7 positions match TRBD1. The germline V gene has CDR1 SGHTA and CDR2 FQGNSA. The trim removed 2 bases at V and 2 bases at J, leaving 2 bases unmatched. The CDR3 loop spans 14 amino acids. The CDR3 DNA follows: TGTGCCAGCAGCTTACCGGGACAGAACTATGGCTACACCTTC. It yields the protein CASSLPGQNYGYTF. Drawing the rest from reference TRBV7-2 and TRBJ1-2, the complete variable domain is GAGVSQSPSNKVTEKGKDVELRCDPISGHTALYWYRQSLGQGLEFLIYFQGNSAPDKSGLPSDRFSAERTGGSVSTLTIQRTQQEDSAVYLCASSLPGQNYGYTFGSGTRLTVV.

A word on this clone: A read error may produce the germline difference seen at one junction end. In the same sample, other DNA sequences code for this CDR3. V is TRBV18 and J is TRBJ1-1; 10 nucleotides match TRBD1. Germline V gene sequence: CDR1 KGHSH, CDR2 LQKENI. This CDR3 is 14 amino acids long. CDR3 in amino acids: CASSRGQGSTEAFF. DNA for the CDR3: TGTGCTAGCTCACGGGGACAGGGGAGCACTGAAGCTTTCTTT.

The rearrangement uses TRBV10-2 and TRBJ2-5, with TRBD2 matching over 7 bases. The J call may be in error: the DNA end matches TRBJ2-7 better. Germline V gives CDR1 WSHSY, CDR2 SAAADI. The length of the CDR3 is 17 residues. This chain's CDR3 is CASMGQGQAGWSYEQYF. The CDR3 DNA reads TGCGCCAGCATGGGGCAGGGTCAAGCGGGGTGGTCGTACGAGCAGTACTTC.

This clone was detected only once. The chain recombines TRBV27 with TRBJ2-1, with TRBD2 matching over 12 bases. In germline, CDR1 is MNHEY, CDR2 SMNVEV (reference sequence). The J segment lost 2 bases and the V segment lost 6 bases, leaving 5 bases of the junction unmatched. The CDR3 extends over 16 amino acids. The CDR3 DNA sequence: TGTGCCAGCAGCCGACTAGCGGGAGTCGCCTACAATGAGCAGTTCTTC. Protein: CASSRLAGVAYNEQFF.

The V gene is TRBV15, the J gene TRBJ2-7, with unresolved D. CDR3 length equals 13 residues. CDR1 is LNHNV, CDR2 YYDKDF, per germline (reference sequence). Deletions cut 1 base from V and 3 bases from J, with 7 bases between. The CDR3 region is CATSRVLGYEQYF. DNA of the CDR3: TGTGCCACCAGCAGAGTACTCGGCTACGAGCAGTACTTC. Full variable domain (rest looked up from reference TRBV15 and TRBJ2-7): DAMVIQNPRYQVTQFGKPVTLSCSQTLNHNVMYWYQQKSSQAPKLLFHYYDKDFNNEADTPDNFQSRRPNTSFCFLDIRSPGLGDTAMYLCATSRVLGYEQYFGPGTRLTVT.

The rearrangement uses TRBV27 and TRBJ1-3, with no clear D. V was shortened by 2 bases and J by 1 base, with 9 bases between the two germline ends. CDR1 and CDR2 from the germline V gene are MNHEY and SMNVEV (reference sequence). The CDR3 spans 15 residues. The CDR3 region is CASSLRAGSGNTIYF. CDR3 DNA sequence: TGTGCCAGCAGTTTAAGGGCCGGGTCTGGAAACACCATATATTTT.

The V and J genes are TRBV6-1 and TRBJ1-3; D is undetermined. Germline V gene sequence: CDR1 MNHNS, CDR2 SASEGT. CDR3 length: 14 residues. V dropped 7 bases and J dropped 7 bases, with 17 bases sitting between them. CDR3 sequence: CASISTVGLNTIYF. The CDR3 nucleotides read TGTGCCAGCATCTCTACCGTGGGTCTGAACACCATATATTTT.

This sequence joins TRBV7-9 and TRBJ2-3; D might be TRBD1 (6 bases). Germline values: CDR1 SEHNR, CDR2 FQNEAQ (reference sequence). The CDR3 totals 14 residues. V lost 2 bases to trimming and J lost 1 base, with 7 bases between them. The chain's CDR3 is CASSLKGGTDTQYF. In nucleotides, the CDR3 is TGTGCCAGCAGCTTAAAGGGGGGCACAGATACGCAGTATTTT.